These 19 T cell receptor beta chains share one sample of origin, sequenced in a study of response to subunit inactivated influenza vaccine. TCRdb passed the RT-PCR reads through MiXCR, listing each CDR3 protein once. Of a few hundred thousand distinct CDR3 sequences in the sample, just over 20% were seen once. Sequencing was performed on PBMCs from blood, taken less than 22 months after vaccination. These receptors all come from a man in his fifties or sixties who received an inactivated influenza vaccine.

This clonotype was seen repeatedly, ten times or more. The J gene is TRBJ1-4, the V gene TRBV19; D not resolved. The CDR3 covers 14 residues. Germline values: CDR1 LNHDA, CDR2 SQIVND (reference sequence). V lost 3 bases and J 3 bases, leaving 8 bases between the germline ends. CDR3 nucleotides: TGTGCCAGTAGTATCTGGGCGGCTAATGAAAAACTGTTTTTT. It translates to CASSIWAANEKLFF. The full variable domain, rest sourced from reference TRBV19 and TRBJ1-4, is DGGITQSPKYLFRKEGQNVTLSCEQNLNHDAMYWYRQDPGQGLRLIYYSQIVNDFQKGDIAEGYSVSREKKESFPLTVTSAQKNPTAFYLCASSIWAANEKLFFGSGTQLSVL.

About this clonotype: A much larger clone lies a single base off, so this may be a read error. CDR3 sequence reads: CSARPGNNEKLLF. The CDR3 coding sequence is TGCAGTGCTAGGCCAGGAAATAATGAAAAACTGTTATTT. The chain is built from TRBV20-1 and TRBJ1-4; D gene ambiguous. The CDR3 runs to 13 residues. Looked up from germline, CDR1 is DFQATT and CDR2 is SNEGSKA (reference sequence).

The rearrangement joins TRBV5-1 to TRBJ1-1, with 9 bases lining up with TRBD1. The CDR3 has 16 residues. With 4 bases clipped from V and 4 bases from J, the junction kept 11 bases outside the gene matches. Germline CDR1 and CDR2: SGHRS and YFSETQ. CDR3 bases: TGCGCCAGCAGCAGGCAACCGGGACAGGGCCCCACTGAAGCTTTCTTT. This sequence encodes CASSRQPGQGPTEAFF. The entire variable domain, with the rest obtained from reference TRBV5-1 and TRBJ1-1, is as follows: KAGVTQTPRYLIKTRGQQVTLSCSPISGHRSVSWYQQTPGQGLQFLFEYFSETQRNKGNFPGRFSGRQFSNSRSEMNVSTLELGDSALYLCASSRQPGQGPTEAFFGQGTRLTVV.

The chain is built from TRBV10-3 and TRBJ2-7; 9 bases agree with TRBD2. Trimming removed 2 bases from V and 6 bases from J; junction bases left unmatched: 11. Germline V gives CDR1 ENHRY, CDR2 SYGVKD. The CDR3 runs to 16 residues. The CDR3 protein is CAISEAIAGALGEQYF. The CDR3, as DNA: TGTGCCATCAGTGAGGCCATAGCGGGAGCCCTAGGCGAGCAGTACTTC.

J is TRBJ2-5 and V is TRBV7-2; D possibly corresponds to TRBD1 (6 bases). CDR1 is SGHTA and CDR2 is FQGNSA in the germline V gene. The CDR3 is made up of 13 amino acids. Trimming left V 4 bases short and J 2 bases short, with 8 bases between. The CDR3 loop is CASSSTGQETQYF. CDR3 nucleotide sequence: TGTGCCAGCAGCTCTACAGGGCAAGAGACCCAGTACTTC.

The chain couples TRBV28 to TRBJ2-7; no firm D call. The V gene's germline CDR1 is MDHEN and CDR2 SYDVKM. Trimming removed 10 bases at V and 2 bases at J, with 15 bases between. CDR3 length: 13 amino acids. CDR3: CAIQSRAPYEQYF. The CDR3 DNA is TGTGCCATCCAATCTCGAGCCCCCTACGAGCAGTACTTC.

This clonotype was counted between two and nine times. V is TRBV20-1 and J is TRBJ1-5; the D gene is possibly TRBD1 (6 bases). This CDR3 has 16 residues. V lost 6 bases, J lost 0 bases, and 18 bases lay in between. CDR1 DFQATT and CDR2 SNEGSKA come from the germline V gene (reference sequence). The CDR3 loop reads CSATPYGQYSNQPQHF. The CDR3 region has the DNA TGCAGTGCCACCCCGTACGGACAGTATAGCAATCAGCCCCAGCATTTT.

There are a few counts of this clonotype. The chain carries TRBV5-1 and TRBJ2-7; D may be TRBD1 (5 bases). Germline V CDR1 and CDR2: SGHRS, YFSETQ. The CDR3 has 13 residues. The V end lost 2 bases, the J end lost 2 bases, and 8 bases lay between the germline ends. This chain's CDR3 is CASSFQGTYEQYF. CDR3 coding DNA: TGCGCCAGCAGCTTTCAGGGAACCTACGAGCAGTACTTC.

This clonotype was seen a few times. V is TRBV28 and J is TRBJ2-2; 9 nucleotides agree with TRBD2. There are 19 residues in the CDR3. V was clipped by 3 bases and J by 4 bases; unmatched bases: 15. CDR1 MDHEN and CDR2 SYDVKM come from the germline V gene. CDR3 in DNA: TGTGCCAGCAGTTTGGCTCTTCAGCGGGGGGATCTCCTCACCGGGGAGCTGTTTTTT. Its translation: CASSLALQRGDLLTGELFF.

J is TRBJ2-1 and V is TRBV4-3, with TRBD2 matching over 8 bases. CDR1 and CDR2 from the germline V gene are LGHNA and YSLEER. The length of the CDR3 is 17 residues. V was pared by 1 base and J by 0 bases, with 5 bases of the junction left unmatched. The CDR3 protein is CASSQAVGTSSYNEQFF. The DNA for the CDR3 is TGCGCCAGCAGCCAAGCCGTGGGGACTAGCTCCTACAATGAGCAGTTCTTC.

This clonotype was counted between two and nine times. The genes are TRBV6-5 and TRBJ1-2; D remains ambiguous. The CDR3 is made up of 14 amino acids. Germline lookup yields CDR1 MNHEY and CDR2 SVGAGI. Trimming shortened V by 2 bases and J by 0 bases, and 7 bases separated the two germline ends. The CDR3 region is CASSYRRTNYGYTF. CDR3 nucleotides: TGTGCCAGCAGTTACCGACGTACTAACTATGGCTACACCTTC.

J is TRBJ1-6 and V is TRBV15; D not resolved. Germline V gene data show CDR1 as LNHNV and CDR2 as YYDKDF (reference sequence). The V and J ends lost 2 bases and 5 bases respectively, with 4 bases between them. There are 13 residues in the CDR3. CDR3 in DNA: TGTGCCACCAGCAGACGCAATAATTCACCCCTCCACTTT. Encoded protein: CATSRRNNSPLHF.

This clonotype occurred a few times. J is TRBJ1-2 and V is TRBV24-1, with D possibly TRBD1 on 6 matching bases. There are 16 residues in the CDR3. Trimming shortened V by 4 bases and J by 0 bases, and 14 bases separated the two germline ends. Looked up from germline, CDR1 is KGHDR and CDR2 is SFDVKD. This CDR3 reads CATSDYGTPTNYGYTF. The CDR3 region has the DNA TGTGCCACCAGTGACTACGGGACACCTACTAACTATGGCTACACCTTC.

This chain joins TRBV19 and TRBJ2-1; tentatively, D is TRBD1 (6 bases). Trimming cost V 2 bases and J 5 bases, with 10 bases left between them. The germline CDR1 and CDR2 sequences are LNHDA and SQIVND (reference sequence). The CDR3 spans 14 residues. In nucleotides, the CDR3 is TGTGCCAGTAGTATACTGGGGGCCAACAATGAGCAGTTCTTC. Translating gives CASSILGANNEQFF.

V is TRBV4-1 and J is TRBJ2-1, with D possibly TRBD1 on 5 matching bases. V lost 4 bases and J lost 7, with 11 bases in between. The CDR3 has 13 residues. Germline CDR1 is MGHRA and CDR2 is YSYEKL. In DNA form, the CDR3 reads TGCGCCAGCAGCCCTCTCAGGGTTAATGAGCAGTTCTTC. This codes for CASSPLRVNEQFF.

DNA of the CDR3: TGCAGCGTTGCCGGCAGCAGCTCTGGGGCCAACGTCCTGACTTTC. Amino acid sequence: CSVAGSSSGANVLTF. This chain joins TRBV29-1 and TRBJ2-6, with no clear D. This CDR3 comprises 15 residues. Trimming shortened V by 4 bases and J by 0 bases, and 10 bases separated the two germline ends. Per germline, CDR1 SQVTM and CDR2 ANQGSEA.

The table lists this clonotype with a few counts. The V and J genes are TRBV7-2 and TRBJ1-1; no clear D. The CDR3 has 15 amino acids. CDR1 and CDR2 (germline): SGHTA, FQGNSA. The V end was cut by 1 base, the J end by 1 base, with 10 bases between. This CDR3 reads CASSLVPFPNTEAFF. In DNA form, the CDR3 reads TGTGCCAGCAGCTTAGTTCCGTTTCCGAACACTGAAGCTTTCTTT.

The rearrangement joins TRBV4-2 to TRBJ2-3; 9 nucleotides line up with TRBD2. Losses at the gene ends were 0 bases for V and 6 bases for J; bases not matched to a gene: 1. Germline loops: CDR1 LGHNA, CDR2 YNFKEQ. The CDR3 extends over 14 amino acids. In nucleotides, the CDR3 is TGTGCCAGCAGCCAAGACCTAGCGGGGGATACGCAGTATTTT. It yields the protein CASSQDLAGDTQYF.

The V call is TRBV14, the J call TRBJ2-5; D gene unclear. Germline-derived CDR1 and CDR2 are SGHDN and FVKESK. CDR3 length equals 13 residues. Trimming took off 4 bases at V and 5 bases at J, with 11 bases between the two ends. This CDR3 reads CASSRNPGETQYF. Written as DNA, the CDR3 is TGTGCCAGCAGCCGCAACCCTGGGGAGACCCAGTACTTC. The full variable domain, rest sourced from reference TRBV14 and TRBJ2-5, is EAGVTQFPSHSVIEKGQTVTLRCDPISGHDNLYWYRRVMGKEIKFLLHFVKESKQDESGMPNNRFLAERTGGTYSTLKVQPAELEDSGVYFCASSRNPGETQYFGPGTRLLVL.